This T cell receptor beta chain was identified in a study of shared clonotypes between healthy human individuals. Germline values: CDR1 SGDLS, CDR2 YYNGEE. There are 15 residues in the CDR3. The V segment lost 0 bases and the J segment 8 bases; nucleotides outside the gene matches: 9. Using 200 ng DNA, roughly 33,000 T cell genomes, the sorted-subset replicate PCRs were run. Here immunoSEQ multiplex PCR was the method, and the copy in TCRdb shows in-frame clones only, minus some. The data hold over a million clones, with around three quarters observed a single time. The sequencing input was memory CD4+ T cells from PBMCs. Subset of the sample: CD45RA-negative fraction. This TCR came from a man aged 18 to 35 in good health. Some clones in this sample may be carry-over from other donors' samples. This chain joins TRBV9 and TRBJ2-3; 7 bases are shared with TRBD2. The CDR3 here is CASSVAESGTGTQYF. CDR3 nucleotides: TGTGCCAGCAGCGTAGCCGAAAGCGGGACCGGTACGCAGTATTTT.